The 11 T cell receptor beta chains presented below share a single source sample, sequenced in a study of blood T cell repertoires in COVID-19. TCRdb keeps only in-frame clones here, not all; method: immunoSEQ multiplex PCR. The table lists nearly 110,000 clones, 71% of them singletons, with approximately 0.9% in the top ten. Sequencing used peripheral blood. The source of these receptors is a human donor with acute or convalescent COVID-19. The donor label of this sample is uncertain.

The chain joins TRBV20-1 to TRBJ1-2; D might be TRBD1 (6 bases). Trimming took off 6 bases at V and 8 bases at J, with 13 bases between the two ends. Per germline, CDR1 DFQATT and CDR2 SNEGSKA (reference sequence). CDR3 length: 11 residues. The CDR3 bases are TGCAGTGCCCGCCCAGGGGAAGGCTACACCTTC. It translates to CSARPGEGYTF.

The chain couples TRBV2 to TRBJ1-4; 7 bases are shared with TRBD1. Trimming took 7 bases from V and 8 from J; bases not matched to a gene: 13. The CDR3 has 15 amino acids. The germline V gene has CDR1 SNHLY and CDR2 FYNNEI. The CDR3 DNA follows: TGTGCCAGCAAGAGAACGGTTAGGGGGCCCGAAAAACTGTTTTTT. Protein product: CASKRTVRGPEKLFF.

The gene calls are TRBV2 and TRBJ1-2; D gene ambiguous. Trimming took 10 bases from V and 4 from J, leaving 16 bases between them. CDR1 SNHLY and CDR2 FYNNEI come from the germline V gene. This CDR3 contains 13 residues. The CDR3 region has the DNA TGTGCCAATCGAGGCGGAGACTTCTATGGCTACACCTTC. Translating it yields CANRGGDFYGYTF.

The chain employs TRBV11-2 and TRBJ2-5; 7 nucleotides line up with TRBD1. After removal of 5 bases from V and 7 bases from J, the junction contained 10 bases not matched to a gene. Germline CDR1 and CDR2: SGHAT and FQNNGV. This CDR3 has 14 amino acids. In DNA form, the CDR3 reads TGTGCCAGCAGCCGATTGGACAGGTCCGGGACCCAGTACTTC. The encoded protein is CASSRLDRSGTQYF.

The rearrangement joins TRBV18 to TRBJ2-2; D gene uncertain. Germline V gives CDR1 KGHSH, CDR2 LQKENI. V gave up 3 bases and J gave up 3 bases, with 8 bases separating them. The CDR3 sequence is 14 residues long. Here the CDR3 DNA reads TGTGCCAGCTCACCGCAGCGAGACACCGGGGAGCTGTTTTTT. It specifies CASSPQRDTGELFF.

This clone was found a few times. The V gene is TRBV6-5, the J gene TRBJ2-2; 8 positions agree with TRBD2. This CDR3 is built from 14 residues. The junction had 4 bases not matched to a gene; V was cut back by 6 bases and J by 4 bases. Germline assignment: CDR1 MNHEY and CDR2 SVGAGI. CDR3 sequence (DNA): TGTGCCAGCAGCCGGGGGGGCCCCACCGGGGAGCTGTTTTTT. This codes for CASSRGGPTGELFF.

This clone has only a few counts. The chain is built from TRBV24-1 and TRBJ2-3; 8 bases agree with TRBD1. Germline CDR1 KGHDR, CDR2 SFDVKD. V dropped 0 bases and J dropped 6; count of bases not matched to a gene: 7. This CDR3 contains 16 residues. In DNA form, the CDR3 reads TGTGCCACCAGTGATTTGGGACAGGGAGTTTCGGATACGCAGTATTTT. This codes for CATSDLGQGVSDTQYF.

The chain carries TRBV10-3 and TRBJ1-1, with no clear D. V lost 0 bases to trimming and J lost 2 bases, with 7 bases between them. Per the germline V gene, CDR1 is ENHRY and CDR2 is SYGVKD. The CDR3 sequence is 14 residues long. The CDR3 DNA follows: TGTGCCATCAGTGAGTCTGGGAGTAACACTGAAGCTTTCTTT. Translating it yields CAISESGSNTEAFF.

Comment on this clone: This may be a read error, as it is one base from a much larger clone. This chain links TRBV18 with TRBJ1-1, with D tentatively TRBD1 (6 bases). From germline, CDR1 is KGHSH and CDR2 LQKENI. Trimming took off 6 bases at V and 2 bases at J, with 16 bases between the two ends. The CDR3 is made up of 15 amino acids. CDR3 in amino acids: CASSRTTGTNTEAFF. The CDR3 DNA is TGTGCCAGCTCCCGGACGACAGGAACCAACACTGAAGCTTTCTTT. The complete variable domain, with remaining parts taken from reference TRBV18 and TRBJ1-1, reads NAGVMQNPRHLVRRRGQEARLRCSPMKGHSHVYWYRQLPEEGLKFMVYLQKENIIDESGMPKERFSAEFPKEGPSILRIQQVVRGDSAAYFCASSRTTGTNTEAFFGQGTRLTVV.

The chain combines TRBV10-2 with TRBJ1-2, with 8 nucleotides matching TRBD1. J lost 7 bases, V lost 0 bases, and 10 bases had no gene match. Germline V gives CDR1 WSHSY, CDR2 SAAADI. The CDR3 covers 16 residues. CDR3 bases: TGCGCCAGCAGTGAGTCCTCCGGGACCAGGGGGCTTGGCTACACCTTC. Protein sequence: CASSESSGTRGLGYTF.

CDR3 sequence reads: CASGYPGGVYGYTF. The DNA for the CDR3 is TGTGCCAGCGGCTACCCAGGGGGCGTATATGGCTACACCTTC. The chain joins TRBV7-9 to TRBJ1-2, with 8 bases identical to TRBD1. Germline lookup yields CDR1 SEHNR and CDR2 FQNEAQ (reference sequence). The CDR3 is 14 amino acids. V lost 8 bases to trimming and J lost 5 bases; unmatched junction nucleotides: 10.